This T cell receptor (beta chain) originates from a study of T cell repertoires in cytomegalovirus infection. Overall study findings and caveats: The ex vivo response was dominated by HLA-C-restricted CMV-specific TCR beta clonotypes.

TCRdb fed the reads into MiXCR, producing one record per CDR3 protein. This repertoire shows some 300,000 distinct CDR3 sequences, approximately 10% found once; its top ten account for over 2.5%. A remark on this clonotype: The antigen remains undetermined.

V lost 4 bases and J 8 bases, leaving 12 bases between the germline ends. The CDR3 has 14 residues. Germline lookup yields CDR1 SNHLY and CDR2 FYNNEI. Source material: PBMCs. This clonotype originated in a human donor in good health (CMV status not recorded). Some clones in this sample may be carry-over from other donors' samples. The V gene is TRBV2, the J gene TRBJ1-6; TRBD1 might be the D (6 bases). The CDR3 DNA reads as TGTGCCAGCAGTGCACAGGGATCTGATTCACCCCTCCACTTT. Amino acid sequence: CASSAQGSDSPLHF.